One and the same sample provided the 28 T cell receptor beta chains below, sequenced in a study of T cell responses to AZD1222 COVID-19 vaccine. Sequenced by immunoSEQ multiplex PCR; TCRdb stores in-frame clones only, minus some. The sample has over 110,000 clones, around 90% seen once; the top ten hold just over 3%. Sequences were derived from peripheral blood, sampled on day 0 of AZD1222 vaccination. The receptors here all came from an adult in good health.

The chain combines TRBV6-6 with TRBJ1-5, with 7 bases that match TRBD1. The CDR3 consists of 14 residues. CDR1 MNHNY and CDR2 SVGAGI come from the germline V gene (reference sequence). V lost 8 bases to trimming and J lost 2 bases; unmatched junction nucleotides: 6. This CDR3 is CASLQGFGNQPQHF. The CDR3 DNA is TGTGCCAGCTTACAGGGGTTTGGCAATCAGCCCCAGCATTTT.

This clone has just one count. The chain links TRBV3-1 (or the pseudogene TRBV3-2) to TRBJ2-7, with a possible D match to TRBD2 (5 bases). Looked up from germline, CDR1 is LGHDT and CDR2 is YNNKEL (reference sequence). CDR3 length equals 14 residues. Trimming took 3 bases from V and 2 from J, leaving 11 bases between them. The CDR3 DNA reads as TGTGCCAGCAGCCAGATCCGGGGAACCTACGAGCAGTACTTC. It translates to CASSQIRGTYEQYF.

CDR3 amino acids: CASSRVGTEAFF. The CDR3 DNA sequence: TGTGCCAGCAGTCGTGTCGGCACTGAAGCTTTCTTT. V is TRBV12-3 or TRBV12-4 and J is TRBJ1-1; D is uncertain. Trimming stripped 5 bases from V and 4 bases from J, with 8 bases between. This CDR3 is built from 12 residues.

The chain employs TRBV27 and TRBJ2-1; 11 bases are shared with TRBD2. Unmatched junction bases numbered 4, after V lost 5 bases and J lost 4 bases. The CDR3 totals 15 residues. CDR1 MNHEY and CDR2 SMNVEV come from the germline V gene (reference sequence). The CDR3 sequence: CASSLAGGRYNEQFF. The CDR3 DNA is TGTGCCAGCAGTCTAGCGGGAGGCCGGTACAATGAGCAGTTCTTC.

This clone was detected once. Written as DNA, the CDR3 is TGCAGCGTTGAACGCGACTATGGCTACACCTTC. This sequence encodes CSVERDYGYTF. The V gene is TRBV29-1, the J gene TRBJ1-2; D remains ambiguous. The CDR3 covers 11 residues. Germline CDR1 SQVTM, CDR2 ANQGSEA. V was shortened by 2 bases and J by 3 bases, with 4 bases between the two germline ends.

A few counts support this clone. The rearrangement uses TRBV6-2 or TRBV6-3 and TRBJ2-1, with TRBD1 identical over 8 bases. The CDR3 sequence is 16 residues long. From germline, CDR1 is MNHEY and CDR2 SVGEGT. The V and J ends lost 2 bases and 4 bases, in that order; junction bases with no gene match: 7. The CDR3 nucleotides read TGTGCCAGCAGTTACACCACGACAGGGGAATACAATGAGCAGTTCTTC. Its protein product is CASSYTTTGEYNEQFF.

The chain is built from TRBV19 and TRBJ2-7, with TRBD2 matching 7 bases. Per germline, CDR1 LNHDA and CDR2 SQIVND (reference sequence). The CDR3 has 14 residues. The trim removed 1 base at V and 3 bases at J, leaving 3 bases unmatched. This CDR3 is CASSIVRTSYEQYF. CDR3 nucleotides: TGTGCCAGTAGTATAGTGAGGACTAGCTACGAGCAGTACTTC.

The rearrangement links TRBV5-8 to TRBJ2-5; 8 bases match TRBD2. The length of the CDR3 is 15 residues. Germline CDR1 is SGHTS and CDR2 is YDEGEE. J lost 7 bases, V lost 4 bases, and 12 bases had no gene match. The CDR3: CASSQGLVTGGTQYF. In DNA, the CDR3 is TGTGCCAGCAGCCAGGGACTAGTTACCGGCGGGACCCAGTACTTC.

The CDR3: CASSQEVNSNYGYTF. CDR3 sequence (DNA): TGTGCCAGCAGCCAAGAGGTTAACAGTAACTATGGCTACACCTTC. The chain has TRBV3-1 (or the pseudogene TRBV3-2) and TRBJ1-2; D gene uncertain. Germline V CDR1 and CDR2: LGHDT, YNNKEL (reference sequence). V was pared by 0 bases and J by 1 base, with 9 bases between. The CDR3 consists of 15 residues.

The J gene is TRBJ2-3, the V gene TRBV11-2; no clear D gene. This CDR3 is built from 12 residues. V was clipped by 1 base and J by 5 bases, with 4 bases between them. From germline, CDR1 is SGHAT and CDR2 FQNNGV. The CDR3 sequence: CASSLGGDTQYF. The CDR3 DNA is TGTGCCAGCAGCTTAGGTGGAGATACGCAGTATTTT.

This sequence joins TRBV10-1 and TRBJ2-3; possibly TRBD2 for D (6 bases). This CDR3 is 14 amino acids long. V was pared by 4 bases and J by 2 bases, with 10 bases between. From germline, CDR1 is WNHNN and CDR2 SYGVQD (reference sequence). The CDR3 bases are TGCGCCAGCAGTGGAGGACTATACACAGATACGCAGTATTTT. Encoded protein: CASSGGLYTDTQYF.

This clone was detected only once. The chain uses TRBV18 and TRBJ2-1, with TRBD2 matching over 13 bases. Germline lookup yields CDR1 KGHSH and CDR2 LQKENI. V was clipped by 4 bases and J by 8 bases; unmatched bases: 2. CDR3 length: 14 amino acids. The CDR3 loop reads CASSQGLAGDEQFF. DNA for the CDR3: TGTGCCAGCTCACAAGGACTAGCGGGAGATGAGCAGTTCTTC.

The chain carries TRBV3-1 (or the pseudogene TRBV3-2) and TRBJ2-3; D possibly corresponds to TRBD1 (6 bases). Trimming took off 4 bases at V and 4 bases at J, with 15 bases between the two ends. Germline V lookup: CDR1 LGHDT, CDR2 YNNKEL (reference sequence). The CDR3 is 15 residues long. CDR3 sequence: CASSRDNREADTQYF. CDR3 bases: TGTGCCAGCAGCCGGGACAACCGAGAGGCAGATACGCAGTATTTT.

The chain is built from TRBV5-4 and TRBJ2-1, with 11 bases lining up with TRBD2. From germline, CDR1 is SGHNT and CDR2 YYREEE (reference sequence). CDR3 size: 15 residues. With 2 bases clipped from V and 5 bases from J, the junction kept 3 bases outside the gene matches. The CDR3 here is CASSFGLAGDNEQFF. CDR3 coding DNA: TGTGCCAGCAGCTTCGGACTAGCGGGTGACAATGAGCAGTTCTTC.

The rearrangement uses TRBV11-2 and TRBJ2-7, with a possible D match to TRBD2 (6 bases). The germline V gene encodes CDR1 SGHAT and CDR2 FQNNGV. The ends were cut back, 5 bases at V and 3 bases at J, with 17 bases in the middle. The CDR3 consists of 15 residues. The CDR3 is CASSEPRRGLYEQYF. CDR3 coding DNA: TGTGCCAGCAGCGAACCAAGGCGGGGACTCTACGAGCAGTACTTC.

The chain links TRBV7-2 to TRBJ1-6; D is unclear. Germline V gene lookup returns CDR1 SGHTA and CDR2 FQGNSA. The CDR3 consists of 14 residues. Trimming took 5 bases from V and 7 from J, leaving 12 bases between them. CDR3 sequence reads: CASSVEPSNSPLHF. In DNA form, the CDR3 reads TGTGCCAGCAGCGTAGAACCTTCCAATTCACCCCTCCACTTT.

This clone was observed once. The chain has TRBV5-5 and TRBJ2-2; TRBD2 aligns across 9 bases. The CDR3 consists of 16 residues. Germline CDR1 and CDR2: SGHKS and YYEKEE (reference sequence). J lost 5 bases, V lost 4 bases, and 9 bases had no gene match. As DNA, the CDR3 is TGTGCCAGCAGCCCCGTTGCGGGAGGGCCTACCGGGGAGCTGTTTTTT. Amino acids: CASSPVAGGPTGELFF.

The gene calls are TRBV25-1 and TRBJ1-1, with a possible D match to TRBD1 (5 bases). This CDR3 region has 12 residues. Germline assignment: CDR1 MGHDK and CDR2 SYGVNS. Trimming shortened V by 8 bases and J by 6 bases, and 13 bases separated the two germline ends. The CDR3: CASRRTLSEAFF. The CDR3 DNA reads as TGTGCCAGCCGAAGGACATTATCTGAAGCTTTCTTT. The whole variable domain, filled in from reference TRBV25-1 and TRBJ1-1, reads EADIYQTPRYLVIGTGKKITLECSQTMGHDKMYWYQQDPGMELHLIHYSYGVNSTEKGDLSSESTVSRIRTEHFPLTLESARPSHTSQYLCASRRTLSEAFFGQGTRLTVV.

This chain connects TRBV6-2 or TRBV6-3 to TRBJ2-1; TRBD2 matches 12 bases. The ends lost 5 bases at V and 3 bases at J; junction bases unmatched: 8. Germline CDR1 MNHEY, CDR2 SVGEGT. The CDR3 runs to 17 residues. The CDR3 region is CASSPSSGRGFYNEQFF. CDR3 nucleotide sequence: TGTGCCAGCAGTCCCTCTAGCGGGAGGGGTTTCTACAATGAGCAGTTCTTC.

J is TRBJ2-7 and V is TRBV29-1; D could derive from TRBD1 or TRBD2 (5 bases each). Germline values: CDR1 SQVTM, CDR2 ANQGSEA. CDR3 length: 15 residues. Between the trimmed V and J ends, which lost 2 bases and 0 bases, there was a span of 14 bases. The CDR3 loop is CSVEKRGTVSYEQYF. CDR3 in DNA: TGCAGCGTTGAAAAGAGGGGTACGGTCTCCTACGAGCAGTACTTC.

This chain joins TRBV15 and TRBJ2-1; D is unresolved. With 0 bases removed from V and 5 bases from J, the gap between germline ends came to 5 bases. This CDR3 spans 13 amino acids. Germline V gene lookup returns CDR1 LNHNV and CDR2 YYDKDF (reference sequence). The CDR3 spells CATSRDANNEQFF. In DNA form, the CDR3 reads TGTGCCACCAGCAGAGACGCAAACAATGAGCAGTTCTTC. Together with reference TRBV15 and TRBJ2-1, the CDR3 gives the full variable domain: DAMVIQNPRYQVTQFGKPVTLSCSQTLNHNVMYWYQQKSSQAPKLLFHYYDKDFNNEADTPDNFQSRRPNTSFCFLDIRSPGLGDTAMYLCATSRDANNEQFFGPGTRLTVL.

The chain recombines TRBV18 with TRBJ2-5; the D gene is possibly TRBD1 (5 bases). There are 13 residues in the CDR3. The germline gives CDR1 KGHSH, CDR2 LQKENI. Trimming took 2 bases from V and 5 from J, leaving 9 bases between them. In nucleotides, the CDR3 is TGTGCCAGCTCACCATCAGGGTGGGAGACCCAGTACTTC. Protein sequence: CASSPSGWETQYF.

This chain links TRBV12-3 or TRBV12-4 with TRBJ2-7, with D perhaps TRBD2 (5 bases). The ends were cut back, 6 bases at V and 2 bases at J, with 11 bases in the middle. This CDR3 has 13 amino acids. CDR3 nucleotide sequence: TGTGCCAGCAGCCTTCCGGGGACCTACGAGCAGTACTTC. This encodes CASSLPGTYEQYF.

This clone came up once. CDR3 region: CASSTLAGGSYNEQFF. The CDR3 nucleotides read TGTGCCAGCAGCACCCTTGCGGGGGGCTCCTACAATGAGCAGTTCTTC. The chain uses TRBV9 and TRBJ2-1, with 8 bases lining up with TRBD2. CDR3 length: 16 amino acids. Trimming cost V 4 bases and J 0 bases; bases outside gene matches: 6. Germline CDR1 reads SGDLS; CDR2 reads YYNGEE.

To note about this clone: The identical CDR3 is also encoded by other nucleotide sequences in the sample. In DNA, the CDR3 is TGTGCCAGTAGTATAGGGGGGACAGGACAAGAGACCCAGTACTTC. The encoded protein is CASSIGGTGQETQYF. V usage is TRBV19 and J usage is TRBJ2-5; TRBD1 aligns across 8 bases. V dropped 1 base and J dropped 2; count of bases not matched to a gene: 3. Germline-derived CDR1 and CDR2 are LNHDA and SQIVND (reference sequence). The CDR3 runs to 15 residues.

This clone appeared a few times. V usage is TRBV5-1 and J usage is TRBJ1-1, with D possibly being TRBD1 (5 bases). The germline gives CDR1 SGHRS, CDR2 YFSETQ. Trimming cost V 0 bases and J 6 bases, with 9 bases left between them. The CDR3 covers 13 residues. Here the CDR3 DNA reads TGCGCCAGCAGCTTGGCAGGAGGGGCTGAAGCTTTCTTT. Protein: CASSLAGGAEAFF.

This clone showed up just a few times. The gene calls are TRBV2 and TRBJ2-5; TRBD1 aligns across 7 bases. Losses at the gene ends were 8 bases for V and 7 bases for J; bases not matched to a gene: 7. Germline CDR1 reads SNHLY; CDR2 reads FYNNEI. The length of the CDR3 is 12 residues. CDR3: CASGDRKGTQYF. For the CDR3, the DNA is TGTGCCAGCGGGGACAGAAAGGGGACCCAGTACTTC. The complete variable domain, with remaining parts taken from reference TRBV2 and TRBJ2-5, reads EPEVTQTPSHQVTQMGQEVILRCVPISNHLYFYWYRQILGQKVEFLVSFYNNEISEKSEIFDDQFSVERPDGSNFTLKIRSTKLEDSAMYFCASGDRKGTQYFGPGTRLLVL.

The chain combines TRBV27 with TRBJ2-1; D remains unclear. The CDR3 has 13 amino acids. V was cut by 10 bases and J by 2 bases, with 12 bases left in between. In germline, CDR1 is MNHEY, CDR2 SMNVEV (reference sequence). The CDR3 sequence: CATRVGAYNEQFF. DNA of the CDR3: TGTGCCACCCGGGTTGGGGCCTACAATGAGCAGTTCTTC.